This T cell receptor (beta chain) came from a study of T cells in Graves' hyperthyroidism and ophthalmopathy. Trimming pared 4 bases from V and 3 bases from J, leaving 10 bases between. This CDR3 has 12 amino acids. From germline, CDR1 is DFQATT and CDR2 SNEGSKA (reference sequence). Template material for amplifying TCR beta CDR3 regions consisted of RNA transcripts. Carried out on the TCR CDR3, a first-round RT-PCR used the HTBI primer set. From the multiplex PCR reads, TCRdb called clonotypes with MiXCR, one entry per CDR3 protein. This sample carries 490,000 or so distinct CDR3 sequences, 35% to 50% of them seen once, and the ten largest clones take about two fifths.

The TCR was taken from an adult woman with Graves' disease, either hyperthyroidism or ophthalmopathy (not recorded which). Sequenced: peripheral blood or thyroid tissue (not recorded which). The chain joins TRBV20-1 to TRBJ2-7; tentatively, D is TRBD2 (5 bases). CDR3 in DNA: TGCAGTGCTAAAGCGGAAAACTACGAGCAGTACTTC. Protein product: CSAKAENYEQYF.